One and the same sample provided the 5 T cell receptor beta chains below, sequenced in a study of naive and memory T cell subsets. These TCRs' antigens remain unknown. Study-level results: Especially in CD8 cells, naive repertoires contained a few larger clonotypes, possibly CD45RA-re-expressing memory cells.

An equimolar mix of two oligonucleotides served as the beta constant-region primer for TRBC1 and TRBC2. The ligated cDNA underwent four PCR rounds using SP2 and nested alpha and beta constant-region primers. TCRdb reanalysed the UMI-ligation and nested PCR reads using MiXCR and keeps one entry per CDR3 protein. The data show 90,000 to 120,000 distinct CDR3 sequences, about 14% seen once. Sequenced sample: naive CD8+ T cells from blood. These receptors were taken from a human donor in good health.

The CDR3 DNA sequence: TGTGCCAGCTCACCAACGGGGGGCTTGGGAACTGAAGCTTTCTTT. Its translation is CASSPTGGLGTEAFF. The chain joins TRBV18 to TRBJ1-1; the D gene is possibly TRBD1 (6 bases). Germline-derived CDR1 and CDR2 are KGHSH and LQKENI. This CDR3 region has 15 residues. The germline V and J ends were trimmed by 2 bases and 5 bases, with 15 bases remaining between them.

This clonotype was found many times. The chain employs TRBV11-2 and TRBJ1-1, with a possible D match to TRBD1 (6 bases). Looked up from germline, CDR1 is SGHAT and CDR2 is FQNNGV. This CDR3 is built from 13 residues. Trimming left V 5 bases short and J 4 bases short, with 11 bases between. CDR3 bases: TGTGCCAGCAGCCTACAGGGTCGCACTGAAGCTTTCTTT. It codes for CASSLQGRTEAFF.

This clonotype was observed a few times. This rearrangement joins TRBV27 to TRBJ2-3; D might be TRBD1 (6 bases). The germline V gene encodes CDR1 MNHEY and CDR2 SMNVEV (reference sequence). V dropped 2 bases and J dropped 3 bases, with 9 bases sitting between them. There are 14 residues in the CDR3. The CDR3 is CASSLRRGTDTQYF. CDR3 bases: TGTGCCAGCAGTTTACGCAGGGGAACAGATACGCAGTATTTT.

CDR3 region: CASSLEATYEQYF. The DNA of the CDR3 is TGTGCCAGCAGCTTAGAGGCCACCTACGAGCAGTACTTC. The V and J genes are TRBV7-9 and TRBJ2-7; no reliable D call. The ends were cut back, 1 base at V and 2 bases at J, with 6 bases in the middle. Germline loops: CDR1 SEHNR, CDR2 FQNEAQ (reference sequence). The CDR3 contains 13 residues.

V gene TRBV27 combines with J gene TRBJ2-7, with D unresolved. Germline CDR1 MNHEY, CDR2 SMNVEV (reference sequence). Trimming took off 1 base at V and 6 bases at J, with 16 bases between the two ends. The CDR3 is 15 residues long. This CDR3 is CASSLFVPPNSEQYF. CDR3 nucleotide sequence: TGTGCCAGCAGTTTATTCGTTCCCCCAAACTCCGAGCAGTACTTC.